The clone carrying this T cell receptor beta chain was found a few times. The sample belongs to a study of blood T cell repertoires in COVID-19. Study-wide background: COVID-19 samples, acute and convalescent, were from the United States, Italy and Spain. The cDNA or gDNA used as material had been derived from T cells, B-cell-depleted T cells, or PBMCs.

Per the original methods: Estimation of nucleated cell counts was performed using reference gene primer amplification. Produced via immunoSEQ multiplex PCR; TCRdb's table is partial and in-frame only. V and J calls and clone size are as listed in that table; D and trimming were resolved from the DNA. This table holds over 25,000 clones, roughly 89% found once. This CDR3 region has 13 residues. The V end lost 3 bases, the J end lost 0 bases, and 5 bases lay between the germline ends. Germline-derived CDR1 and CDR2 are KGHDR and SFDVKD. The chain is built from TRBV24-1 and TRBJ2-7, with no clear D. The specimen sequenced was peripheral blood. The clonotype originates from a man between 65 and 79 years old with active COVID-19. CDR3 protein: CATSDRLSYEQYF. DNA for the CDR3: TGTGCCACCAGTGATCGTCTCTCCTACGAGCAGTACTTC.